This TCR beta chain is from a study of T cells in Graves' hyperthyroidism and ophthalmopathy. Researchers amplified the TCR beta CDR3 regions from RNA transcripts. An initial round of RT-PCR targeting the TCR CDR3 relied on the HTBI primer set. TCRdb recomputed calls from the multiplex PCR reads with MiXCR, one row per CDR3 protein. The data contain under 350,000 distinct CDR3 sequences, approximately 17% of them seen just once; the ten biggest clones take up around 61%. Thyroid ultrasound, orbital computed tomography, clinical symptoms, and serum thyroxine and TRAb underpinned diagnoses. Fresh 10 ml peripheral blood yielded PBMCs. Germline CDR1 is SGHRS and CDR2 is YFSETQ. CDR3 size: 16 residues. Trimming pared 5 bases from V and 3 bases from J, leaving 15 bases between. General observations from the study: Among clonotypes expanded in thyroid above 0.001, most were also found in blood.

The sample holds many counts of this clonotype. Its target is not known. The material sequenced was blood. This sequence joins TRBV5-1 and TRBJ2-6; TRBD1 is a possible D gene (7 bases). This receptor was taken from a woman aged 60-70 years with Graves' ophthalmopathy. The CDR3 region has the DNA TGCGCCAGCAGTCCAGGGGGGTCAAGTGGGGCCAACGTCCTGACTTTC. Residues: CASSPGGSSGANVLTF.